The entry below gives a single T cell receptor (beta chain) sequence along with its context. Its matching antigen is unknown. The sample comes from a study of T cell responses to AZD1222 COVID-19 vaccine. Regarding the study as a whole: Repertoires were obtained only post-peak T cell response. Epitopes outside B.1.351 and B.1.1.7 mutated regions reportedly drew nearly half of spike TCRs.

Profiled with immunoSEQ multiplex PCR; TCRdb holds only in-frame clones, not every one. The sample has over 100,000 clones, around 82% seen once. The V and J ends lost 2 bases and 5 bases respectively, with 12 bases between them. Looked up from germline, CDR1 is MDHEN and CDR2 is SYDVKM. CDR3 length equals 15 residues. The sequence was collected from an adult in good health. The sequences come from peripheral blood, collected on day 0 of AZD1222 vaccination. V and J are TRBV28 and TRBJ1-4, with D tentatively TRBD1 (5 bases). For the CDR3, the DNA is TGTGCCAGCAGTTTACCCCGGGGGGGAAATGAAAAACTGTTTTTT. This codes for CASSLPRGGNEKLFF.